The 27 T cell receptor beta chains in this list originate from one sample, sequenced in a study of T cells in Graves' hyperthyroidism and ophthalmopathy. Authors of the study amplified TCR beta CDR3 regions from RNA transcripts. HTBI primers were employed in a first-round RT-PCR of the TCR CDR3. TCRdb re-called the multiplex PCR reads through MiXCR, storing one row per CDR3 protein. The data show around 600,000 distinct CDR3 sequences, with more than 12% seen just once and approximately 12% held by the top ten. The sample comprised blood. The source is a woman aged 45-65 years with Graves' ophthalmopathy.

This clonotype was seen repeatedly, ten times or more. V and J are TRBV5-1 and TRBJ2-1, with D possibly matching TRBD2 (5 bases). Per the germline V gene, CDR1 is SGHRS and CDR2 is YFSETQ. This CDR3 is built from 13 residues. Trimming left V 0 bases short and J 11 bases short, with 12 bases between. The CDR3, as DNA: TGCGCCAGCAGCTTGGTAAGAGGAGGAAAGCAGTTCTTC. Translating it yields CASSLVRGGKQFF. The entire variable domain, with the rest obtained from reference TRBV5-1 and TRBJ2-1, is as follows: KAGVTQTPRYLIKTRGQQVTLSCSPISGHRSVSWYQQTPGQGLQFLFEYFSETQRNKGNFPGRFSGRQFSNSRSEMNVSTLELGDSALYLCASSLVRGGKQFFGPGTRLTVL.

This clonotype occurred many times. The chain carries TRBV5-1 and TRBJ2-1; 14 bases map to TRBD2. The junction had 10 bases not matched to a gene; V was cut back by 1 base and J by 10 bases. The V gene's germline CDR1 is SGHRS and CDR2 YFSETQ. CDR3 length: 17 residues. CDR3 region: CASSLLDGLAGGREQFF. In DNA form, the CDR3 reads TGCGCCAGCAGCTTGTTAGACGGACTAGCGGGAGGACGGGAGCAGTTCTTC.

About this clonotype: This may stem from a read error, because a much larger clone lies one nucleotide away. The chain employs TRBV20-1 and TRBJ2-3, with 9 bases matching TRBD2. Germline V gene data show CDR1 as DFQATT and CDR2 as SNEGSKA (reference sequence). V lost 5 bases, J lost 0 bases, and 6 bases stayed unmatched. The CDR3 length is 15 residues. CDR3 residues: CSAGSGTSSTDTQYF. CDR3 coding DNA: TGCAGTGCTGGGAGTGGGACTAGCAGCACAGATACGCAGTATTTT.

Many counts were recorded for this clonotype. The chain joins TRBV7-9 to TRBJ2-6, with D uncertain. Germline-derived CDR1 and CDR2 are SEHNR and FQNEAQ (reference sequence). The CDR3 consists of 15 residues. The V end was cut by 3 bases, the J end by 0 bases, with 6 bases between. The chain's CDR3 is CASSFVGSGANVLTF. The DNA of the CDR3 is TGTGCCAGCAGCTTCGTGGGCTCTGGGGCCAACGTCCTGACTTTC.

Ten or more counts support this clonotype. The chain employs TRBV7-3 and TRBJ2-6, with TRBD1 matching over 10 bases. The CDR3 has 17 amino acids. V trimming: 5 bases; J trimming: 1 base; junction bases outside the gene matches: 5. Per germline, CDR1 SGHTA and CDR2 FQGTGA. CDR3: CASSRWDRGSGANVLTF. CDR3 in DNA: TGTGCCAGCAGCCGATGGGACAGGGGATCTGGGGCCAACGTCCTGACTTTC.

This clonotype was picked up many times. V usage is TRBV18 and J usage is TRBJ1-6; tentative D call: TRBD1 (5 bases). Germline assignment: CDR1 KGHSH and CDR2 LQKENI. The CDR3 totals 16 residues. Trimming took 4 bases from V and 5 from J, leaving 15 bases between them. The CDR3 is CASSQDSNPHNSPLHF. The CDR3 bases are TGTGCCAGCTCACAAGACAGCAACCCACATAATTCACCCCTCCACTTT.

About this clonotype itself: One base away lies a much larger clone, so this may be a sequencing read error. The rearrangement uses TRBV12-3 or TRBV12-4 and TRBJ1-5, with D unresolved. This CDR3 is built from 12 residues. The CDR3 DNA follows: TGTGCCAGCAATTTCGGGCGTCAGCCCCTGCATTTT. Translated: CASNFGRQPLHF.

In this sample, this clonotype turned up a few times. The CDR3 sequence: CSVPGLARFYGDEQFF. The CDR3 region has the DNA TGCAGCGTCCCGGGACTAGCGCGTTTCTACGGCGATGAGCAGTTCTTC. The rearrangement joins TRBV29-1 to TRBJ2-1; 10 bases match TRBD2. The CDR3 covers 16 residues. J was trimmed by 8 bases and V by 6 bases; bases with no gene match: 16. Germline V gene lookup returns CDR1 SQVTM and CDR2 ANQGSEA.

The chain employs TRBV27 and TRBJ2-2; D is tentatively TRBD1 or TRBD2 (5 bases each). The germline CDR1 and CDR2 sequences are MNHEY and SMNVEV (reference sequence). Deletions cut 7 bases from V and 6 bases from J, with 15 bases between. This CDR3 has 14 amino acids. The DNA of the CDR3 is TGTGCCAGCACCCCCTGGGACCCTCCCGGGGAGCTGTTTTTT. Its protein is CASTPWDPPGELFF.

This clonotype was counted ten times or more. This chain joins TRBV2 and TRBJ1-5; possible D gene TRBD1, 6 bases. V was clipped by 7 bases and J by 0 bases, with 13 bases between them. In germline, CDR1 is SNHLY, CDR2 FYNNEI. This CDR3 comprises 15 residues. This CDR3 reads CASTLGQYSNQPQHF. CDR3 DNA sequence: TGTGCCAGCACCCTTGGACAGTATAGCAATCAGCCCCAGCATTTT.

The sample holds many counts of this clonotype. This chain joins TRBV12-5 and TRBJ2-5; 10 bases fit TRBD2. The germline V gene encodes CDR1 LGHNT and CDR2 FRNRAP. V shed 6 bases and J 3 bases; nucleotides not matched to a gene: 1. This CDR3 is 13 amino acids long. CDR3 nucleotides: TGTGCTAGTGGAGCGGGAGGGGAAGAGACCCAGTACTTC. Translated, it gives CASGAGGEETQYF. Supplemented by reference TRBV12-5 and TRBJ2-5, the full variable domain reads DARVTQTPRHKVTEMGQEVTMRCQPILGHNTVFWYRQTMMQGLELLAYFRNRAPLDDSGMPKDRFSAEMPDATLATLKIQPSEPRDSAVYFCASGAGGEETQYFGPGTRLLVL.

There are many counts of this clonotype. The chain couples TRBV30 to TRBJ2-5, with D maybe TRBD2 (6 bases). The V gene's germline CDR1 is GTSNPN and CDR2 SVGIG (reference sequence). V lost 0 bases, J lost 5 bases, and 7 bases lay in between. The CDR3 length is 12 residues. This CDR3 reads CAWSVGRETQYF. The CDR3 DNA is TGTGCCTGGAGTGTAGGGAGGGAGACCCAGTACTTC.

The rearrangement uses TRBV5-5 and TRBJ2-5; D remains ambiguous. The CDR3 is 14 residues long. Germline V lookup: CDR1 SGHKS, CDR2 YYEKEE (reference sequence). The ends were cut back, 4 bases at V and 7 bases at J, with 17 bases in the middle. The DNA of the CDR3 is TGTGCCAGCAGCCCAGACTCAACCGAGGTGACCCAGTACTTC. Residues: CASSPDSTEVTQYF.

This clonotype was counted at least ten times. The J gene is TRBJ1-5, the V gene TRBV19; D is possibly TRBD1 (6 bases). This CDR3 comprises 16 residues. Looked up from germline, CDR1 is LNHDA and CDR2 is SQIVND (reference sequence). V was trimmed by 7 bases and J by 3 bases, leaving 19 bases between them. The CDR3 bases are TGTGCCAGTACCAGGACAGCAAGGGGAGTCAATCAGCCCCAGCATTTT. Translation gives CASTRTARGVNQPQHF.

This clonotype was observed many times. The rearrangement uses TRBV20-1 and TRBJ1-1; D unresolved. The length of the CDR3 is 12 residues. The ends were cut back, 1 base at V and 8 bases at J, with 11 bases in the middle. Germline values: CDR1 DFQATT, CDR2 SNEGSKA (reference sequence). In DNA form, the CDR3 reads TGCAGTGCTAGAGCCCCCAGCAGGGAAGCTTTCTTT. This codes for CSARAPSREAFF.

At least ten counts were recorded for this clonotype. The chain joins TRBV11-2 to TRBJ2-1; D is unresolved. The CDR3 runs 16 residues. The V gene's germline CDR1 is SGHAT and CDR2 FQNNGV. V lost 1 base, J lost 4 bases, and 14 bases lay in between. The CDR3 is CASSLVGQRPYNEQFF. Here the CDR3 DNA reads TGTGCCAGCAGCTTAGTAGGGCAGAGACCTTACAATGAGCAGTTCTTC.

This clonotype was found a few times. The V gene is TRBV20-1, the J gene TRBJ2-2; D is perhaps TRBD1 (6 bases). CDR3 length: 12 amino acids. CDR1 is DFQATT and CDR2 is SNEGSKA in the germline V gene (reference sequence). V was clipped by 4 bases and J by 3 bases, with 6 bases between them. CDR3 sequence: CSATGDTGELFF. CDR3 in DNA: TGCAGTGCTACAGGGGACACCGGGGAGCTGTTTTTT.

This clonotype was recorded at least ten times. The J gene is TRBJ1-6, the V gene TRBV11-2; D not certain. In germline, CDR1 is SGHAT, CDR2 FQNNGV. Trimming cost V 5 bases and J 2 bases, with 13 bases left between them. The CDR3 consists of 16 residues. This CDR3 is CASSPGWRTYNSPLHF. For the CDR3, the DNA is TGTGCCAGCAGCCCTGGTTGGAGGACCTATAATTCACCCCTCCACTTT.

This clonotype was seen at least ten times. The chain has TRBV7-2 and TRBJ2-3; 15 positions match TRBD2. The CDR3 is 20 residues long. The germline CDR1 and CDR2 sequences are SGHTA and FQGNSA. V was clipped by 3 bases and J by 3 bases; unmatched bases: 13. CDR3 residues: CASSFRTSGRAGGRTDTQYF. CDR3 bases: TGTGCCAGCAGCTTCCGGACTAGCGGGAGGGCCGGAGGGCGGACAGATACGCAGTATTTT.

The V call is TRBV19, the J call TRBJ1-4, with a possible D match to TRBD1 (5 bases). The V end lost 3 bases, the J end lost 1 base, and 9 bases lay between the germline ends. The CDR3 spans 15 residues. Germline V gene sequence: CDR1 LNHDA, CDR2 SQIVND (reference sequence). In nucleotides, the CDR3 is TGTGCCAGTAGTATTCGGGGGGGAACTAATGAAAAACTGTTTTTT. Amino acids: CASSIRGGTNEKLFF.

In this sample, this clonotype turned up a few times. V and J are TRBV28 and TRBJ1-5; a possible D gene is TRBD1 (5 bases). CDR1 is MDHEN, CDR2 SYDVKM, per germline. The CDR3 extends over 11 amino acids. V dropped 8 bases and J dropped 7 bases, with 9 bases sitting between them. Here the CDR3 DNA reads TGTGCCAGCGGGGGGTTGCAGCCCCAGCATTTT. This codes for CASGGLQPQHF.

Many counts were recorded for this clonotype. Here the CDR3 DNA reads TGTGCCAGCAGCTCCCATAAGCGGGAGAAAGAGACCCAGTACTTC. Residues: CASSSHKREKETQYF. This sequence joins TRBV7-9 and TRBJ2-5; 8 bases match TRBD2. The length of the CDR3 is 15 residues. Germline CDR1 SEHNR, CDR2 FQNEAQ (reference sequence). V lost 4 bases to trimming and J lost 3 bases; unmatched junction nucleotides: 7.

This clonotype was seen many times. The chain carries TRBV27 and TRBJ2-1, with 11 bases that match TRBD2. The CDR3 is 19 amino acids. V lost 6 bases and J lost 0; bases outside the gene matches: 13. The germline V gene has CDR1 MNHEY and CDR2 SMNVEV (reference sequence). For the CDR3, the DNA is TGTGCCAGCAGCCACCTGGGTCTAGCGGGAGGCTACTCCTACAATGAGCAGTTCTTC. Translating gives CASSHLGLAGGYSYNEQFF.

This clonotype was found a few times. The chain recombines TRBV27 with TRBJ2-7; TRBD2 matches 10 bases. CDR1 and CDR2 (germline): MNHEY, SMNVEV (reference sequence). The V and J ends lost 7 bases and 2 bases, in that order; junction bases with no gene match: 23. The CDR3 covers 20 residues. CDR3 residues: CASKPPRGSLEREGAYEQYF. The CDR3, as DNA: TGTGCCAGCAAACCCCCTCGGGGGTCGTTAGAGCGGGAGGGGGCCTACGAGCAGTACTTC.

This clonotype appeared many times. CDR3 DNA: TGTGCCAGCAGTAAAGGGGGCCAGTACTACGAGCAGTACTTC. Its translation: CASSKGGQYYEQYF. The V call is TRBV12-3 or TRBV12-4, the J call TRBJ2-7; TRBD1 matches at 7 bases. With V trimmed by 5 bases and J by 3 bases, 7 bases remained unmatched. This CDR3 contains 14 residues.

This clonotype was picked up many times. The chain links TRBV7-2 to TRBJ1-2, with 7 bases fitting TRBD1. V lost 1 base to trimming and J lost 3 bases; unmatched junction nucleotides: 5. The CDR3 runs to 15 residues. Germline V gene data show CDR1 as SGHTA and CDR2 as FQGNSA. The chain's CDR3 is CASSLGQGFYYGYTF. DNA of the CDR3: TGTGCCAGCAGCTTAGGACAGGGATTCTACTATGGCTACACCTTC.

This chain connects TRBV7-9 to TRBJ2-3; TRBD1 might be the D (6 bases). The V and J ends lost 11 bases and 2 bases respectively, with 20 bases between them. Germline CDR1 and CDR2: SEHNR and FQNEAQ (reference sequence). The CDR3 is made up of 15 amino acids. The CDR3 loop reads CAGFSIGQNTDTQYF. The CDR3 region has the DNA TGTGCCGGCTTTAGTATCGGACAGAACACAGATACGCAGTATTTT.